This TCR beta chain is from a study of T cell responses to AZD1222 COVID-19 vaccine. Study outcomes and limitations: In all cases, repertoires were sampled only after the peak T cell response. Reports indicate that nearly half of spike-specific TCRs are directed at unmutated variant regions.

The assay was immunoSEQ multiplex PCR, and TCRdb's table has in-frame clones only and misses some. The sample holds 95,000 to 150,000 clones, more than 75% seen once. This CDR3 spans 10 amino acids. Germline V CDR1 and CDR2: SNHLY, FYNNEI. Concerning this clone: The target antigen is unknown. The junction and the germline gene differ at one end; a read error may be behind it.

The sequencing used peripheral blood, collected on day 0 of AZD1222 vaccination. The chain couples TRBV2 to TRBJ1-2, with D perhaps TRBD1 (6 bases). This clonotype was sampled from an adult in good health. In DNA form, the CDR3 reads TGTGCCAGCAGTCTCAGGGGATCCATCTTC. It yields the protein CASSLRGSIF.